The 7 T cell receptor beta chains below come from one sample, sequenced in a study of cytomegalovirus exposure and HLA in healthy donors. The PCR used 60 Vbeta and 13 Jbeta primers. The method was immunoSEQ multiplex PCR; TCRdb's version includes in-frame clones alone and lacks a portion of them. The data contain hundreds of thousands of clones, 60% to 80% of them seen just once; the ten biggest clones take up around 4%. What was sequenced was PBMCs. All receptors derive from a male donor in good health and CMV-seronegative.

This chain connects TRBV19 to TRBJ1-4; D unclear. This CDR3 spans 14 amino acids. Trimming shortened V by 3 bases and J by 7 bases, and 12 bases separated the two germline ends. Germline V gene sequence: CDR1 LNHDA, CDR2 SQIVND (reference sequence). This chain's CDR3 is CASSIGGSGEKLFF. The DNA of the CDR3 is TGTGCCAGTAGTATCGGAGGCTCGGGTGAAAAACTGTTTTTT.

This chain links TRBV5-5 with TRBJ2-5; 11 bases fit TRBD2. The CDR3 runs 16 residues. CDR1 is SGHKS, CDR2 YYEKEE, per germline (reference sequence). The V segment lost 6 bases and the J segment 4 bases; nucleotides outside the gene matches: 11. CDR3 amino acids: CASILGVAGGGETQYF. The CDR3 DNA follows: TGTGCCAGCATCTTAGGGGTAGCGGGGGGGGGAGAGACCCAGTACTTC.

Here the CDR3 reads CASSLAGYEQYF. The CDR3 DNA is TGTGCCAGCAGCTTAGCAGGCTACGAGCAGTACTTC. The V call is TRBV11-2, the J call TRBJ2-7, with D hard to call. Trimming removed 1 base from V and 3 bases from J, with 4 bases in between. The CDR3 is made up of 12 amino acids. Germline V CDR1 and CDR2: SGHAT, FQNNGV.

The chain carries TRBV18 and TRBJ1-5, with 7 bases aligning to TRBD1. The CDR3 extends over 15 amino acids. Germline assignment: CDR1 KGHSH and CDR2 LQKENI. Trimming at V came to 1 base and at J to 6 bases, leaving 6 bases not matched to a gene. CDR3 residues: CASSPQTGEVQPQHF. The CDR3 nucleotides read TGTGCCAGCTCACCACAAACAGGGGAGGTTCAGCCCCAGCATTTT.

The CDR3: CASSETGVGYTF. In DNA, the CDR3 is TGTGCCAGCAGTGAGACAGGAGTGGGCTACACCTTC. This chain joins TRBV6-1 and TRBJ1-2; tentatively, D is TRBD1 (6 bases). Trimming stripped 3 bases from V and 8 bases from J, with 10 bases between. This CDR3 is 12 amino acids long. Germline CDR1 reads MNHNS; CDR2 reads SASEGT.

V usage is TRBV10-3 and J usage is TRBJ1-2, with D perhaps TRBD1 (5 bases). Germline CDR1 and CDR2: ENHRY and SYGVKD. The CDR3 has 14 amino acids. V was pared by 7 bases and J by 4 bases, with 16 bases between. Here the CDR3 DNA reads TGTGCCATCATGCCGCGGGGGGAAGGCTATGGCTACACCTTC. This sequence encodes CAIMPRGEGYGYTF.

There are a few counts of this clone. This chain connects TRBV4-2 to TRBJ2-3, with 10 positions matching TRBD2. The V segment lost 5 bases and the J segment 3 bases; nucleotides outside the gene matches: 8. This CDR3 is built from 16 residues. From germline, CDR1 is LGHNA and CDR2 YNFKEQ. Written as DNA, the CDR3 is TGTGCCAGCAGCTTTGGGACTAGCGTAGGAACAGATACGCAGTATTTT. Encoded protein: CASSFGTSVGTDTQYF.